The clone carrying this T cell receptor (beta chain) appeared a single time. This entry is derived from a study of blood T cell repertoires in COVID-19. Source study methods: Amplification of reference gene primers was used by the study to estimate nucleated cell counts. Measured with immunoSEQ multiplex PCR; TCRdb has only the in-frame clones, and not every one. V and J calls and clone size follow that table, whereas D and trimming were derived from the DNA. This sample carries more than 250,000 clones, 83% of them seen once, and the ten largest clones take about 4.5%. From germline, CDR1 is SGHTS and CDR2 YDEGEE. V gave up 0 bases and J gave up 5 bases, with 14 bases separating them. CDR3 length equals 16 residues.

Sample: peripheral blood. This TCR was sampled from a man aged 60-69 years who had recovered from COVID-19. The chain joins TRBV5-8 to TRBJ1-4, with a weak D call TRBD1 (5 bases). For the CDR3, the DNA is TGTGCCAGCAGCTTGGCCTCTGGGACTTTAAATGAAAAACTGTTTTTT. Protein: CASSLASGTLNEKLFF.